Reported below is one T cell receptor (beta chain). This clonotype has at least ten counts. Its antigen is unknown. One base away there is no much larger clone; base qualities are not given. The V end loses 6 bases and the J end loses 4 bases, and a stretch of 7 bases separates them. The CDR3 runs 10 residues from the cysteine to the phenylalanine. Only the CDR3 DNA stays, 30 bases, in frame from base 1. As encoded in the germline V gene (reference sequence), CDR1 is DFQATT while CDR2 is SNEGSKA. The TCR beta CDR3 regions were amplified from RNA transcripts. The TCR CDR3 was subjected to a first round of RT-PCR using the HTBI primer set and the Qiagen OneStep RT-PCR kit. Libraries were constructed in a second round of multiplex PCR, after which size selection and purification were carried out. Paired-end sequencing of the libraries was performed with 100 bp reads on an Illumina HiSeq2000. The authors' analysis ran thus. Raw data were processed with SOAPnuke, discarding reads with adapters, uncalled bases, mean Phred below 15, or no exact constant-primer or identifier match. High-quality paired reads were merged using COPE v1.2.5, and each unique nucleotide sequence was defined as a clonotype. MiTCR v1.1 was used to align clonotypes to the IMGT TRBV, TRBD and TRBJ reference segments. The analysis was restricted to V-J combinations with a frequency above 0.0001, which together covered roughly 99% of the repertoires. The TCS score was defined as the ratio of F50 (clonal expansion) to E x V (chaos), calculated using BLOSUM62-based TCRdist between CDR3 peptides within each V-J. Welch's t-statistics and random forest reduced just over 500 V-J features to 13, which were used in a naive Bayes classifier (R e1071). Through fastp at Q25 and MiXCR, TCRdb rebuilt clones from the public reads, retaining in-frame beta chains. Duplicate CDR3 protein sequences are folded into a single record with the most common DNA and genes. The V and J calls follow TCRdb's processing rather than the paper's. This sample holds about 400,000 distinct CDR3 sequences; 15% to 19% were observed only once. The ten largest clones take up over 12% of the sample.

A patient counted as having stable Graves' hyperthyroidism if no progression to ophthalmopathy occurred over 18 months of follow-up. Hyperthyroidism patients were aged 18 to 65 years and newly diagnosed, with disease duration of less than 2 months. Patients with uncontrolled infections, other autoimmune diseases, pregnancy or lactation were excluded. Diagnoses were established on the basis of clinical symptoms, serum thyroxine and TRAb, thyroid ultrasound, and orbital computed tomography. PBMCs were isolated from 10 ml of fresh peripheral blood by Ficoll-Paque density gradient centrifugation. Trizol reagent was used to extract total RNA, and RNA quality was then checked on an Agilent 2100 Bioanalyzer. This record belongs to a study of T cells in Graves' hyperthyroidism and ophthalmopathy (dated by TCRdb to between 2018 and 2020). In the study overall: Peripheral blood was collected at initial diagnosis, before any treatment. A discovery cohort of approximately 97 patients, roughly 40 with Graves' ophthalmopathy and 57 with stable Graves' hyperthyroidism, was used to find distinguishing TCR V-J signatures. Prospective prediction of ophthalmopathy was tested in an independent validation cohort consisting of about 20 hyperthyroidism patients and around 16 patients who later progressed to ophthalmopathy. The approximately 100 discovery patients were randomly split 7:3 into training and test sets. In roughly six Graves' hyperthyroidism patients, the study also compared T-cell repertoires from thyroid tissue with T-cell repertoires from blood. Once sampling was done, hyperthyroidism patients were given methimazole at a starting dose of 30 mg daily, whereas ophthalmopathy patients were given high-dose intravenous methylprednisolone. The paper describes TCR Vbeta CDR3 sequencing of 120 to 150 peripheral blood samples, made up of about 41 ophthalmopathy patients, 70 to 80 hyperthyroidism patients and roughly 17 progressor patients.

The investigation overall reported the following: Most expanded thyroid clonotypes (frequency above 0.001) were also found in blood, which suggests that blood repertoires may mirror thyroid immune responses. Sample size was not statistically predetermined, and blinding of investigators to group allocation was not performed. During validation, the model predicted progression to ophthalmopathy a median of approximately 7 months ahead of onset, with almost 71% sensitivity and under 85% specificity. In cross-validation, a model built on a 13 V-J signature told ophthalmopathy apart from stable hyperthyroidism with approximately 90% sensitivity and around 83% specificity, and in testing the same model reached 80%/75%.

This clonotype was sampled from a woman aged 18-35 years with Graves' hyperthyroidism. The sequenced sample consisted of blood. Recombination linked TRBV20-1 to TRBJ2-7; matching of 5 bases hints at TRBD1 as the D gene. The CDR3 protein sequence reads: CSAGQYEQYF. The DNA reads as follows: TGCAGTGCAGGACAATACGAGCAGTACTTC.